Described below is a single T cell receptor beta chain sequence and its context. Individuals drawn from 24 US areas were about 18 to 100 years old. Two negative PCRs, clearance, or symptom resolution were required of recovered Cohort 3 donors. These data come from a study of blood T cell repertoires in COVID-19. Study at large: Some COVID-19 samples were acute and others convalescent; all came from the United States, Italy and Spain.

From germline, CDR1 is GTSNPN and CDR2 SVGIG (reference sequence). The ends lost 0 bases at V and 0 bases at J; junction bases unmatched: 2. This CDR3 has 16 amino acids. Original processing notes: Amplification of reference gene primers provided the estimated nucleated cell counts. Only in-frame clones appear in the TCRdb table, and some are missing; sequencing was by immunoSEQ multiplex PCR. For V, J and clone size, that table is used; D and trimming come from the DNA. Among roughly 300,000 clones, about 85% were seen once, and the ten largest hold 2.5%. The chain joins TRBV30 to TRBJ2-7; 13 nucleotides match TRBD2. The clonotype was recovered from a woman in her forties or fifties who had recovered from COVID-19. Sequenced input: PBMCs or T cells enriched from blood (not recorded which). CDR3 protein: CAWSVGLAGSSYEQYF. CDR3 bases: TGTGCCTGGAGTGTGGGACTAGCGGGGAGCTCCTACGAGCAGTACTTC.